The next 9 T cell receptor delta chains were all read from a single sample in a study of gamma-delta T cells after stem cell transplantation. TCRdb re-called the RT-PCR reads via CATT. The profile shows a few thousand delta-chain clones, just over 20% of them singletons. Sequenced input: gamma-delta T cells. The receptors come from a human donor. It is not recorded whose cells these are; they may come from a transplant donor.

On this clone itself: This probably arose from a read error, given a far larger clone one base away. The sample contains more than one DNA sequence encoding this CDR3. V and J are TRDV2 and TRDJ1; TRDD3 agrees at 7 bases. CDR3 length: 16 residues. V gave up 3 bases and J gave up 2 bases; unmatched junction bases: 11. Germline lookup yields CDR1 GEAIGNYY and CDR2 EKD. CDR3 sequence reads: CACDPLGPRGTDKLIF. DNA for the CDR3: TGTGCCTGTGACCCACTGGGGCCTAGGGGAACCGATAAACTCATCTTT.

Comments on this clone: A read error is likely here: a far larger clone is one base away. The sample has other DNA sequences that encode this CDR3 too. The rearrangement joins TRDV2 to TRDJ1; D might be TRDD3 (6 bases). Germline V gene sequence: CDR1 GEAIGNYY, CDR2 EKD. Trimming removed 3 bases from V and 0 bases from J, with 16 bases in between. There are 16 residues in the CDR3. DNA for the CDR3: TGTGCCTGTGACTCGTTACTGGGAATACACACCGATAAACTCATCTTT. This gives the protein CACDSLLGIHTDKLIF.

As concerns this clone: TCRdb assigns this DNA the protein of a much larger clone, which departs from its translation at residue 19; this likely reflects a read error, and the protein shown comes from translating the DNA. The genes are TRDV1 and TRDJ1; 9 nucleotides match TRDD3. Trimming took 3 bases from V and 4 from J; bases not matched to a gene: 33. The CDR3 loop spans 24 amino acids. In germline, CDR1 is TSWWSYY, CDR2 QGS. The DNA for the CDR3 is TGTGCTCTTGGGGACTTTCCTACGAACATACCTATACTGGGGGAGATCAGGTACATCGATAAACTCATCTTT. It yields the protein CALGDFPTNIPILGEIRYIDKLIF.

In regard to this clone: The sample carries other DNA sequences with the same CDR3. J is TRDJ1 and V is TRDV2; TRDD3 matches 8 bases. In germline, CDR1 is GEAIGNYY, CDR2 EKD. The CDR3 runs to 19 residues. The V gene end was trimmed by 0 bases and the J gene end by 0 bases; junction bases not matched to a gene: 14. As DNA, the CDR3 is TGTGCCTGTGACACCGTCTACTGGGGGGACCAAACTCACACCGATAAACTCATCTTT. It encodes CACDTVYWGDQTHTDKLIF.

This clone counts as medium-sized (0.01 to 0.1%). The chain recombines TRDV2 with TRDJ3, with 13 bases lining up with TRDD3. The CDR3 is 19 amino acids. CDR1 and CDR2 (germline): GEAIGNYY, EKD. Trimming cost V 3 bases and J 3 bases; bases outside gene matches: 7. CDR3 in amino acids: CACDALLGDTDWDTRQMFF. In nucleotides, the CDR3 is TGTGCCTGTGACGCCTTACTGGGGGATACGGACTGGGACACCCGACAGATGTTTTTC.

Judged by abundance, this clone is hyperexpanded. The same CDR3 also results from other DNA sequences found in this sample. The chain couples TRDV2 to TRDJ1, with 8 bases matching TRDD3. Germline lookup yields CDR1 GEAIGNYY and CDR2 EKD. Trimming cost V 6 bases and J 3 bases; bases outside gene matches: 17. The length of the CDR3 is 17 residues. CDR3 protein: CACLRLGGSSGSDKLIF. DNA of the CDR3: TGTGCCTGTCTGAGACTGGGGGGATCGAGTGGGTCCGATAAACTCATCTTT.

Within the sample, this clone is medium-sized. Other DNA variants within this sample encode the same CDR3. The chain has TRDV2 and TRDJ1; a weak D match, TRDD3 (6 bases). CDR1 is GEAIGNYY and CDR2 is EKD in the germline V gene. The germline V and J ends were trimmed by 1 base and 0 bases, with 26 bases remaining between them. The CDR3 totals 20 residues. This CDR3 reads CACDTVGTPDTRGNTDKLIF. In DNA form, the CDR3 reads TGTGCCTGTGACACGGTTGGGACCCCCGATACGCGGGGTAACACCGATAAACTCATCTTT.

As regards this clone: The likely explanation is a read error, given a far larger clone one base away. The identical CDR3 is also encoded by other nucleotide sequences in the sample. The chain has TRDV2 and TRDJ3; 9 nucleotides align to TRDD3. CDR1 and CDR2 from the germline V gene are GEAIGNYY and EKD. The length of the CDR3 is 23 residues. This CDR3 reads CACDTLGELGDPLSSWDTRQMFF. CDR3 in DNA: TGTGCCTGTGACACTCTAGGAGAACTGGGGGACCCCTTGAGCTCCTGGGATACCCGACAGATGTTTTTC.

This clone rates as medium-sized (0.01 to 0.1%). The chain links TRDV2 to TRDJ1; 7 bases fit TRDD3. V trimming: 1 base; J trimming: 0 bases; junction bases outside the gene matches: 4. The germline V gene has CDR1 GEAIGNYY and CDR2 EKD. The CDR3 consists of 15 residues. The CDR3 coding sequence is TGTGCCTGTGACACACTGGGGACATACACCGATAAACTCATCTTT. This codes for CACDTLGTYTDKLIF.